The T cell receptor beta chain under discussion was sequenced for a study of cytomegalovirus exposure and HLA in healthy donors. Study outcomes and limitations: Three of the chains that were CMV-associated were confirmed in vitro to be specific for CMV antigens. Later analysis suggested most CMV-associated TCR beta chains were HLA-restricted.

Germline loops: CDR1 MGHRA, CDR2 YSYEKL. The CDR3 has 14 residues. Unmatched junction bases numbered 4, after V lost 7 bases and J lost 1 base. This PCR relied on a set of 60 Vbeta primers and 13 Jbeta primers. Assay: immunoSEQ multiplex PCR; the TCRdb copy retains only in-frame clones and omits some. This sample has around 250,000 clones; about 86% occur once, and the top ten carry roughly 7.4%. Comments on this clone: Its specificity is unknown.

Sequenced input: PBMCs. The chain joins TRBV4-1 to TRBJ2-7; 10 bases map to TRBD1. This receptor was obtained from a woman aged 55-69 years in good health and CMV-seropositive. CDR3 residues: CASTLDRGSYEQYF. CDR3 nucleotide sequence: TGCGCCAGCACCCTGGACAGGGGGTCCTACGAGCAGTACTTC.